This T cell receptor beta chain was identified during a study of T cell responses to AZD1222 COVID-19 vaccine. Study-wide findings and caveats: Reportedly, close to half of spike-specific TCRs are directed against unmutated variant regions. Seropositive AZD1222 recipients at baseline numbered only five or six.

Regarding this clone: Its antigen is not known.

Sequenced by immunoSEQ multiplex PCR; TCRdb stores in-frame clones only, minus some. The repertoire holds some 130,000 clones, with 70% to 90% as singletons. Material: peripheral blood, obtained on day 0 of AZD1222 vaccination. The clonotype was recovered from an adult in good health.

The DNA of the CDR3 is TGTGCCAGCAGCCTGCGCGACCGGAGGGGCTACACCTTC. Translating gives CASSLRDRRGYTF. The chain carries TRBV2 and TRBJ1-2; D is undetermined. V was clipped by 6 bases and J by 8 bases, with 16 bases between them. This CDR3 is 13 amino acids long. The germline gives CDR1 SNHLY, CDR2 FYNNEI. The whole variable domain, remainder taken from reference TRBV2 and TRBJ1-2, is EPEVTQTPSHQVTQMGQEVILRCVPISNHLYFYWYRQILGQKVEFLVSFYNNEISEKSEIFDDQFSVERPDGSNFTLKIRSTKLEDSAMYFCASSLRDRRGYTFGSGTRLTVV.